This TCR beta chain originates from a study of patients and donors after allogeneic stem cell transplantation. The V end was cut by 7 bases, the J end by 5 bases, with 9 bases between. The CDR3 has 12 amino acids. TCRdb called the RT-PCR reads again in MiXCR, with one record for every CDR3 protein. The sample lists roughly 960,000 distinct CDR3 sequences, more than 15% occurring once. This clonotype was counted only a few times. Sequenced sample: blood, either unsorted or a sorted T cell fraction (not recorded which). The chain couples TRBV12-3 or TRBV12-4 to TRBJ2-1, with D tentatively TRBD1 or TRBD2 (5 bases each). The origin of this receptor is a human donor who was either an allogeneic HSCT recipient or a stem cell or donor lymphocyte infusion donor (not recorded which). It is not recorded whose cells these are; they may come from a transplant donor. The CDR3 bases are TGTGCCAGCAACCCGGGGCACAATGAGCAGTTCTTC. Translated: CASNPGHNEQFF.